This T cell receptor beta chain was profiled in a study of blood T cell repertoires in COVID-19 (dated by TCRdb to the early 2020s). About the full investigation: Samples covering the acute and convalescent phases of COVID-19 were provided by collaborators in the United States, Italy and Spain. The sample metadata nearly always contained a de-identified subject ID, COVID-19 status, age in years and sex. Where available, HLA class I and class II types were obtained from metadata supplied by the sample provider rather than from assay-based typing. The material from the prospective study consisted of cDNA or gDNA derived from T cells, B-cell-depleted T cells, or PBMCs. Samples came from the ongoing ImmuneRACE study (first 160 participants) plus 1,254 subjects from 6 global collaborators. The repertoires were made available in a free public database intended to serve as a resource for research on the immune response to SARS-CoV-2. The dataset comprised deeply sampled blood TCRbeta repertoires from subjects exposed to, actively infected with, or recovered from COVID-19. General findings and caveats noted by the study authors: How much clinical and demographic metadata was included differed by source and by participant, and the metadata was provided uncurated.

Participants in the prospective study were aged roughly 18 to 89 years, lived in more than 20 United States geographic areas, and enrolled through a virtual design. In the prospective study, cohorts were assigned on the basis of participant-reported clinical history obtained from a screening survey and a study questionnaire. Mobile phlebotomists in the prospective study collected whole blood, serum and a nasopharyngeal or oropharyngeal swab from every participant. Prospective study participants could optionally give additional blood draws and questionnaires over an approximately 2-month period. Before DNA extraction, blood samples from the prospective study were shipped at room temperature or frozen. TCRbeta CDR3 regions were amplified from genomic DNA using the immunoSEQ Assay, a bias-controlled multiplex PCR. The paper's processing steps were these. Nucleated cell counts per sample were estimated from amplification of reference gene primers within the assay. To quantify the absolute abundance of each unique TCRbeta CDR3 rearrangement, sequence reads were collapsed and filtered. Productive Simpson clonality was computed per sample as the square root of Simpson's diversity index over productive rearrangements. As stored in TCRdb, this immuneACCESS dataset retains in-frame rearrangements with V and J assigned. A fraction of the clones does not appear; measured against another copy, unresolved V genes explain less than half of the discrepancy, and the remainder lacks a known reason. V and J calls and clone size follow that table, whereas D and trimming were derived from the DNA. Here the sample has some 250,000 clones; approximately 89% occur a single time. The top ten clonotypes cover less than 4.5% of the sample.

A remark on this clone: Its target antigen remains unknown. Nothing much larger sits one base from this clone, and base qualities are not available.

Between the V and J ends, shortened by 9 bases and 3 bases respectively, the junction contains 15 bases. CDR1 MNHEY and CDR2 SMNVEV were looked up in the germline V gene (reference sequence). From the cysteine up to the phenylalanine, the CDR3 has a length of 14 residues. CDR3 DNA only is kept here, 42 bases in frame from base 1. Material for sequencing was PBMCs or T cells enriched from blood (not recorded which). This TCR was sampled from a woman aged 25 to 39 with acute COVID-19. The chain employs TRBV27 and TRBJ1-5; TRBD1 is a weak D gene call, 6 bases matching. CDR3 sequence: CASSTGGANQPQHF. The nucleotides read TGTGCCAGTTCGACAGGAGGAGCCAATCAGCCCCAGCATTTT.